This TCR beta chain is from a study of control samples from healthy donors and cancer patients. There are 16 residues in the CDR3. With V trimmed by 4 bases and J by 7 bases, 13 bases remained unmatched. CDR1 and CDR2 from the germline V gene are SGHKS and YYEKEE (reference sequence). This table comes from immunoSEQ multiplex PCR, and its TCRdb copy is limited to in-frame clones, with some not included. The top ten hold around 18% of the sample, which has approximately 82,000 clones, about 87% seen once. The chain employs TRBV5-5 and TRBJ1-2; 10 bases line up with TRBD1. The TCR was taken from a man aged 50 or older in good health. Material for sequencing was blood. The CDR3 loop reads CASSPTGGVGLFGYTF. The CDR3 coding sequence is TGTGCCAGCAGCCCGACAGGGGGCGTCGGGCTTTTTGGCTACACCTTC. Variable domain in full (rest from reference TRBV5-5 and TRBJ1-2): DAGVTQSPTHLIKTRGQQVTLRCSPISGHKSVSWYQQVLGQGPQFIFQYYEKEERGRGNFPDRFSARQFPNYSSELNVNALLLGDSALYLCASSPTGGVGLFGYTFGSGTRLTVV.